One sample yielded the 29 T cell receptor beta chains listed below, sequenced in a study of blood T cell repertoires in COVID-19. The table came from immunoSEQ multiplex PCR; TCRdb's copy has only in-frame clones and leaves some out. The sample records approximately 120,000 clones, 85% being singletons. The sequenced sample was peripheral blood. These receptors were obtained from a woman older than 75 with acute or convalescent COVID-19.

The chain is built from TRBV5-6 and TRBJ1-2; D is possibly TRBD1 (6 bases). This CDR3 has 14 amino acids. Germline values: CDR1 SGHDT, CDR2 YYEEEE. V was pared by 1 base and J by 8 bases, with 15 bases between. The CDR3 sequence is CASSLFGTFEGYTF. The CDR3 coding sequence is TGTGCCAGCAGCTTGTTTGGGACATTCGAGGGCTACACCTTC.

The chain carries TRBV2 and TRBJ1-3; weak D call: TRBD1 (5 bases). The CDR3 is 13 amino acids. V lost 8 bases and J lost 4, with 12 bases in between. Germline loops: CDR1 SNHLY, CDR2 FYNNEI. The CDR3 sequence is CASGGEIGNTIYF. Here the CDR3 DNA reads TGTGCCAGCGGAGGGGAGATCGGAAACACCATATATTTT.

V usage is TRBV19 and J usage is TRBJ1-4, with 10 bases aligning to TRBD1. With V trimmed by 5 bases and J by 6 bases, 6 bases remained unmatched. Looked up from germline, CDR1 is LNHDA and CDR2 is SQIVND (reference sequence). The CDR3 has 15 amino acids. The CDR3 nucleotides read TGTGCCAGTAGTCCTCCGGGACAGGGGTATGAAAAACTGTTTTTT. This translates into CASSPPGQGYEKLFF.

The rearrangement joins TRBV5-6 to TRBJ1-6, with 7 bases that match TRBD1. The CDR3 is 17 residues long. The V gene's germline CDR1 is SGHDT and CDR2 YYEEEE. V shed 4 bases, J shed 5 bases, and the junction held 12 bases outside the gene matches. The CDR3 is CASSIGPGQRNNSPLHF. The CDR3 DNA reads TGTGCCAGCAGCATAGGGCCGGGACAGAGAAATAATTCACCCCTCCACTTT.

This clone was observed once. The chain has TRBV6-2 or TRBV6-3 and TRBJ1-5; 8 bases are shared with TRBD1. This CDR3 region has 15 residues. Germline CDR1 is MNHEY and CDR2 is SVGEGT. V lost 6 bases to trimming and J lost 4 bases; unmatched junction nucleotides: 8. CDR3 nucleotide sequence: TGTGCCAGCAGCCGCGACAGGGGAGGTAATCAGCCCCAGCATTTT. Amino acid sequence: CASSRDRGGNQPQHF.

The rearrangement uses TRBV7-3 and TRBJ2-3, with D possibly being TRBD2 (6 bases). Germline loops: CDR1 SGHTA, CDR2 FQGTGA. The V and J ends lost 4 bases and 3 bases respectively, with 14 bases between them. The length of the CDR3 is 15 residues. The CDR3 spells CASSSLGGITDTQYF. CDR3 in DNA: TGTGCCAGCAGCTCGCTAGGAGGGATTACAGATACGCAGTATTTT.

The chain has TRBV9 and TRBJ1-3; no definite D call. Trimming cost V 0 bases and J 7 bases, with 8 bases left between them. This CDR3 spans 13 amino acids. Germline CDR1 and CDR2: SGDLS and YYNGEE. CDR3 residues: CASSVAGRNTIYF. The DNA for the CDR3 is TGTGCCAGCAGCGTAGCGGGAAGGAACACCATATATTTT.

The chain has TRBV11-2 and TRBJ2-3; no clear D gene. V lost 1 base and J 5 bases, leaving 4 bases between the germline ends. Germline lookup yields CDR1 SGHAT and CDR2 FQNNGV. CDR3 length: 12 amino acids. The CDR3 DNA reads as TGTGCCAGCAGCTTAGCAGAAGATACGCAGTATTTT. Amino acid sequence: CASSLAEDTQYF.

The J gene is TRBJ2-7, the V gene TRBV7-2; D unresolved. The CDR3 is 15 amino acids. CDR1 SGHTA and CDR2 FQGNSA come from the germline V gene. V gave up 4 bases and J gave up 1 base, with 14 bases separating them. The CDR3 bases are TGTGCCAGCAGCTCAAATACCCACTTATCCTACGAGCAGTACTTC. This translates into CASSSNTHLSYEQYF.

The chain combines TRBV27 with TRBJ1-1; TRBD1 is a possible D gene (5 bases). The CDR3 is 15 amino acids. Looked up from germline, CDR1 is MNHEY and CDR2 is SMNVEV (reference sequence). V dropped 2 bases and J dropped 3 bases, with 13 bases sitting between them. DNA of the CDR3: TGTGCCAGCAGTTTAGAGGGGAGGTGGGACACTGAAGCTTTCTTT. This sequence encodes CASSLEGRWDTEAFF.

The V and J genes are TRBV5-1 and TRBJ1-6, with 8 bases matching TRBD1. There are 16 residues in the CDR3. CDR1 is SGHRS and CDR2 is YFSETQ in the germline V gene. J was trimmed by 4 bases and V by 7 bases; bases with no gene match: 10. The CDR3 nucleotides read TGCGCCAGCCGATCGGACGGGGACAGGTATAATTCACCCCTCCACTTT. Protein sequence: CASRSDGDRYNSPLHF.

CDR3 nucleotides: TGTGCCAGTAGTATCGGGGAGGGACACTATGGCTACACCTTC. Protein product: CASSIGEGHYGYTF. The chain joins TRBV19 to TRBJ1-2; perhaps TRBD1 as D (5 bases). The germline gives CDR1 LNHDA, CDR2 SQIVND (reference sequence). The CDR3 runs 14 residues. The V gene lost 3 bases and the J gene lost 3 bases, with 11 bases spanning the gap.

The gene calls are TRBV10-3 and TRBJ2-5; 8 positions agree with TRBD1. From germline, CDR1 is ENHRY and CDR2 SYGVKD. Trimming at V came to 9 bases and at J to 4 bases, leaving 16 bases not matched to a gene. The CDR3 spans 16 residues. CDR3 residues: CAIRAAGTGIGETQYF. The CDR3 bases are TGTGCCATTCGGGCTGCGGGGACAGGTATTGGAGAGACCCAGTACTTC.

The chain links TRBV6-5 to TRBJ1-2; weak D call: TRBD1 (6 bases). The germline V gene encodes CDR1 MNHEY and CDR2 SVGAGI. The CDR3 loop spans 13 amino acids. The V gene lost 5 bases and the J gene lost 4 bases, with 11 bases spanning the gap. The CDR3 loop is CASSRDTGYGYTF. The CDR3 DNA reads TGTGCCAGCAGTCGGGACACTGGCTATGGCTACACCTTC.

The CDR3 coding sequence is TGTGCCAGCAGTGAGGACTCAGGTGGGAACACTGAAGCTTTCTTT. This encodes CASSEDSGGNTEAFF. The chain joins TRBV2 to TRBJ1-1; D unresolved. V lost 3 bases, J lost 1 base, and 12 bases lay in between. This CDR3 is 15 amino acids long. Germline V lookup: CDR1 SNHLY, CDR2 FYNNEI.

The chain joins TRBV6-5 to TRBJ1-2, with 7 bases fitting TRBD1. This CDR3 region has 13 residues. Germline loops: CDR1 MNHEY, CDR2 SVGAGI. After removal of 9 bases from V and 9 bases from J, the junction contained 13 bases not matched to a gene. CDR3 region: CASSGTEFMSYTF. The CDR3 DNA follows: TGTGCCAGTTCAGGGACAGAGTTTATGAGCTACACCTTC.

The gene calls are TRBV9 and TRBJ2-5; 8 nucleotides line up with TRBD1. The ends lost 0 bases at V and 3 bases at J; junction bases unmatched: 4. This CDR3 is 15 amino acids long. CDR1 and CDR2 from the germline V gene are SGDLS and YYNGEE. This CDR3 is CASSVAQGVKETQYF. The CDR3 DNA reads as TGTGCCAGCAGCGTAGCACAGGGGGTGAAAGAGACCCAGTACTTC.

This chain joins TRBV7-2 and TRBJ2-1; 7 bases line up with TRBD2. The V and J ends lost 2 bases and 0 bases, in that order; junction bases with no gene match: 7. The CDR3 loop spans 17 amino acids. Germline V gives CDR1 SGHTA, CDR2 FQGNSA. Written as DNA, the CDR3 is TGTGCCAGCAGCTTACAAGGCGGGGGTAGCTCCTACAATGAGCAGTTCTTC. Its protein product is CASSLQGGGSSYNEQFF.

The genes are TRBV6-2 or TRBV6-3 and TRBJ2-3; a weak D match, TRBD2 (5 bases). This CDR3 has 14 amino acids. The ends were cut back, 0 bases at V and 7 bases at J, with 11 bases in the middle. CDR1 is MNHEY, CDR2 SVGEGT, per germline. CDR3 DNA: TGTGCCAGCAGTTACTCGAACCGGGAAAATACGCAGTATTTT. Translation: CASSYSNRENTQYF.

The chain combines TRBV3-1 (or the pseudogene TRBV3-2) with TRBJ2-7, with a weak D call TRBD1 (6 bases). Germline-derived CDR1 and CDR2 are LGHDT and YNNKEL (reference sequence). The germline V and J ends were trimmed by 1 base and 2 bases, with 18 bases remaining between them. CDR3 size: 17 residues. The chain's CDR3 is CASSQALFTQGTYEQYF. CDR3 DNA sequence: TGTGCCAGCAGCCAAGCTCTCTTTACACAGGGTACCTACGAGCAGTACTTC.

The J gene is TRBJ1-4, the V gene TRBV27; TRBD1 matches 7 bases. This CDR3 region has 15 residues. Unmatched junction bases numbered 12, after V lost 6 bases and J lost 8 bases. From germline, CDR1 is MNHEY and CDR2 SMNVEV (reference sequence). CDR3: CASSLSRGVWEKLFF. DNA for the CDR3: TGTGCCAGCAGCCTAAGCAGGGGGGTTTGGGAAAAACTGTTTTTT.

The rearrangement uses TRBV4-1 and TRBJ1-2; D unclear. CDR3 length: 15 amino acids. Trimming shortened V by 1 base and J by 5 bases, and 14 bases separated the two germline ends. CDR1 is MGHRA, CDR2 YSYEKL, per germline. The CDR3 sequence: CASSQASGKSYGYTF. The CDR3 coding sequence is TGCGCCAGCAGCCAAGCCTCGGGGAAAAGTTATGGCTACACCTTC.

The V gene is TRBV2, the J gene TRBJ1-2; 8 bases are shared with TRBD1. This CDR3 contains 15 residues. The J segment lost 0 bases and the V segment lost 5 bases, leaving 5 bases of the junction unmatched. From germline, CDR1 is SNHLY and CDR2 FYNNEI. Written as DNA, the CDR3 is TGTGCCAGCAGTCAAGGACAGGGCGCTAACTATGGCTACACCTTC. This codes for CASSQGQGANYGYTF.

This clone showed up just a few times. This chain links TRBV9 with TRBJ1-1; D remains unclear. The CDR3 is made up of 13 amino acids. V was pared by 2 bases and J by 0 bases, with 5 bases between. Looked up from germline, CDR1 is SGDLS and CDR2 is YYNGEE. Here the CDR3 reads CASSVSVNTEAFF. CDR3 DNA: TGTGCCAGCAGCGTTTCCGTGAACACTGAAGCTTTCTTT.

This chain connects TRBV5-8 to TRBJ1-1, with D perhaps matching TRBD1 (6 bases). Trimming removed 0 bases at V and 0 bases at J, with 12 bases between. CDR1 SGHTS and CDR2 YDEGEE come from the germline V gene. The CDR3 consists of 16 residues. The DNA of the CDR3 is TGTGCCAGCAGCTTGGGGGGGCGACCAATGAACACTGAAGCTTTCTTT. Amino acids: CASSLGGRPMNTEAFF.

The CDR3 sequence: CASRREQNTEAFF. DNA for the CDR3: TGTGCCAGCAGGAGAGAGCAGAACACTGAAGCTTTCTTT. The chain links TRBV12-3 or TRBV12-4 to TRBJ1-1; D gene uncertain. The V and J ends lost 6 bases and 1 base respectively, with 9 bases between them. The CDR3 runs 13 residues.

V gene TRBV21-1 combines with J gene TRBJ1-5. TRBV21-1 is noted as a pseudogene. The CDR3 length is 16 residues. DNA of the CDR3: TGTGCCAGCATCATTACGGGAGGATTTAGCAATCAGCCCCAGCATTTT. This sequence encodes CASIITGGFSNQPQHF.

V gene TRBV10-3 combines with J gene TRBJ1-6; D not certain. With 5 bases removed from V and 7 bases from J, the gap between germline ends came to 15 bases. CDR1 ENHRY and CDR2 SYGVKD come from the germline V gene. CDR3 length equals 15 residues. Written as DNA, the CDR3 is TGTGCCATCAGTTTTGACCCGGGTCAAAATTCACCCCTCCACTTT. Its translation is CAISFDPGQNSPLHF.

Regarding this clone: The sample has other DNA sequences that encode this CDR3 too. V gene TRBV5-1 combines with J gene TRBJ1-5, with D perhaps TRBD1 (6 bases). The CDR3 totals 13 residues. Trimming removed 1 base from V and 4 bases from J, with 6 bases in between. Germline values: CDR1 SGHRS, CDR2 YFSETQ. CDR3 DNA sequence: TGCGCCAGCAGCTTGACAGGGAATCAGCCCCAGCATTTT. It is translated as CASSLTGNQPQHF. Full variable domain (remainder filled in from reference TRBV5-1 and TRBJ1-5): KAGVTQTPRYLIKTRGQQVTLSCSPISGHRSVSWYQQTPGQGLQFLFEYFSETQRNKGNFPGRFSGRQFSNSRSEMNVSTLELGDSALYLCASSLTGNQPQHFGDGTRLSIL.